A selection of T cell receptor beta chains follows, all from one sample in a study of blood T cell repertoires in COVID-19. Produced via immunoSEQ multiplex PCR; TCRdb's table is partial and in-frame only. The data contain 150,000 to 200,000 clones, roughly 80% of them singletons. Sequenced sample: peripheral blood. Receptor source: a human donor with acute or convalescent COVID-19. The donor label of this sample is uncertain. CDR3s include the opening cysteine and the closing phenylalanine or tryptophan. The D gene is left open where the match is weak. Size is stated for part of the rows, as once, few or many counts, or as a class when the clone is expanded.

. | TRBJ1-5 | TRBV30 | TRBD1 | TGTGCCTGGAGCGGGGACAGGGGGAGTCAGCCCCAGCATTTT | CAWSGDRGSQPQHF
once | TRBJ2-7 | TRBV18 | TRBD2 | TGTGCCAGCTCACCACAGCTAGCGGGGGGGTATAACTCCTACGAGCAGTACTTC | CASSPQLAGGYNSYEQYF
. | TRBJ1-2 | TRBV5-1 | . | TGCGCCAGCAGCTTGACAGGGACCGCCTATGGCTACACCTTC | CASSLTGTAYGYTF
. | TRBJ2-3 | TRBV3-1/TRBV3-2 | TRBD2 | TGTGCCAGCAGCGGATTCTCGCGGGGGGTCACTAGCACAGATACGCAGTATTTT | CASSGFSRGVTSTDTQYF
few | TRBJ2-3 | TRBV10-2 | TRBD1 | TGCGCCAGCAGATTGGGACAGGGAGAGGGTGGTACGCAGTATTTT | CASRLGQGEGGTQYF
. | TRBJ1-4 | TRBV7-9 | . | TGTGCCAGCAGCTTAAATCGTCCGGAAAAACTGTTTTTT | CASSLNRPEKLFF
. | TRBJ2-3 | TRBV6-5 | . | TGTGCCAGCAGGCTGGACAGACGTCAAAATACGCAGTATTTT | CASRLDRRQNTQYF
. | TRBJ1-1 | TRBV5-1 | . | TGCGCCAGCAGCTATGAAGGGGGGAACACTGAAGCTTTCTTT | CASSYEGGNTEAFF
. | TRBJ2-7 | TRBV7-2 | TRBD2 | TGTGCCAGCAGCTACCCGGGACTAGCGGGAGGCGAGCAGTACTTC | CASSYPGLAGGEQYF
. | TRBJ2-7 | TRBV19 | . | TGTGCCAGTAGTATAGATCCCGGCAGGGCCTACGAGCAGTACTTC | CASSIDPGRAYEQYF
. | TRBJ1-4 | TRBV30 | . | TGTGCCTGGAGGCCCACCCCAGGAGGGGATGAAAAACTGTTTTTT | CAWRPTPGGDEKLFF
few | TRBJ2-5 | TRBV5-8 | TRBD2 | TGTGCCAGCAGCTCACGGGAGGACCGGCGGCGAGAGACCCAGTACTTC | CASSSREDRRRETQYF
. | TRBJ2-3 | TRBV15 | TRBD2 | TGTGCCACCAGACAGGGACTAGCGGAAACAGATACGCAGTATTTT | CATRQGLAETDTQYF
. | TRBJ1-2 | TRBV5-1 | . | TGCGCCAGCAGCTTGGGCTGGGACTCATCTCTTAGCTACACCTTC | CASSLGWDSSLSYTF
. | TRBJ1-2 | TRBV19 | . | TGTGCCAGTAGTACCCCGAAACCGGGGTCTGGCTACACCTTC | CASSTPKPGSGYTF
. | TRBJ1-4 | TRBV7-9 | . | TGTGCCAGCAGCTTAAACGGGAATGAAAAACTGTTTTTT | CASSLNGNEKLFF
. | TRBJ2-1 | TRBV2 | TRBD2 | TGTGCCAGCAGGTTACTAGCGGGGGTGTCCAATGAGCAGTTCTTC | CASRLLAGVSNEQFF
. | TRBJ1-1 | TRBV19 | . | TGTGCCAGTAGTAGAGGGTCCTCTTTTGGGAACACTGAAGCTTTCTTT | CASSRGSSFGNTEAFF
. | TRBJ2-2 | TRBV11-1 | TRBD1 | TGTGCCAGCAGCTCGGGACAGGGGATCACCGGGGAGCTGTTTTTT | CASSSGQGITGELFF
. | TRBJ2-1 | TRBV21-1 | . | TGTGCCAGCAGCAAATTCGGTTCGGGTGGTGAGCAGTTCTTC | CASSKFGSGGEQFF
. | TRBJ2-1 | TRBV7-9 | . | TGTGCCAGCAGCTCCGACTTGGTGTCCTACAATGAGCAGTTCTTC | CASSSDLVSYNEQFF
. | TRBJ2-3 | TRBV7-6 | TRBD2 | TGTGCCAGCAGCTTATTGACTAGCGGGAACACAGATACGCAGTATTTT | CASSLLTSGNTDTQYF
. | TRBJ1-5 | TRBV15 | . | TGTGCCACCAGCAGATCGGGGAGCCATAGCAATCAGCCCCAGCATTTT | CATSRSGSHSNQPQHF
. | TRBJ1-1 | TRBV12-3/TRBV12-4 | . | TGTGCCAGCAGTTTACAGGCCAACACTGAAGCTTTCTTT | CASSLQANTEAFF
. | TRBJ1-1 | TRBV19 | TRBD1 | TGTGCCACCGGGACAGGGGGTAGAACTGAAGCTTTCTTT | CATGTGGRTEAFF
. | TRBJ2-7 | TRBV7-9 | TRBD1 | TGTGCCAGCACCCCTGGGGGGACAGGGCAATACGAGCAGTACTTC | CASTPGGTGQYEQYF
. | TRBJ1-5 | TRBV5-1 | TRBD1 | TGCGCCAGCAGCTTGGAGGGGGCATCTTCTGATCAGCCCCAGCATTTT | CASSLEGASSDQPQHF
. | TRBJ1-2 | TRBV6-5 | . | TGTGCCAGCAGTCAGGGTCTTCACTATGGCTACACCTTC | CASSQGLHYGYTF
. | TRBJ2-7 | TRBV6-2/TRBV6-3 | TRBD1 | TGTGCCAGCAGTTCGAGGACAGGGGGCCGGTACGAGCAGTACTTC | CASSSRTGGRYEQYF
. | TRBJ1-2 | TRBV5-1 | TRBD1 | TGCGCCAGCAGCTGGGGGACAGAGAACTATGGCTACACCTTC | CASSWGTENYGYTF
. | TRBJ2-7 | TRBV5-1 | TRBD1 | TGCGCCAGCAGCCTAGGACAGGGGGGCGACGAGCAGTACTTC | CASSLGQGGDEQYF
. | TRBJ1-2 | TRBV9 | . | TGTGCCAGCAGCGTAGGCAGGGGCTATGGCTACACCTTC | CASSVGRGYGYTF
. | TRBJ2-7 | TRBV5-1 | . | TGCGCCAGCAGCTTGAACAGGGAGCCCTACGAGCAGTACTTC | CASSLNREPYEQYF
. | TRBJ1-4 | TRBV19 | . | . | CASSPLWEDEKLFF
few | TRBJ2-7 | TRBV21-1 | . | TGTGCCAGCAGCAAAGGGACGAAGAGGGAGTCCTTC | CASSKGTKRESF
. | TRBJ2-7 | TRBV10-2 | . | TGCGCCAGCAGCGCTCTAGGAGTTGGCGAGCAGTACTTC | CASSALGVGEQYF
. | TRBJ1-5 | TRBV19 | TRBD1 | TGTGCCAGTAAGCAGGGACAGGGCAATCAGCCCCAGCATTTT | CASKQGQGNQPQHF
. | TRBJ2-1 | TRBV30 | . | TGTGCCTGGAGAGGCTGGAGCTACAATGAGCAGTTCTTC | CAWRGWSYNEQFF
. | TRBJ1-1 | TRBV29-1 | TRBD1 | TGCAGCGCCGTACCGGGACAGCCGAACACTGAAGCTTTCTTT | CSAVPGQPNTEAFF
few | TRBJ2-5 | TRBV3-1/TRBV3-2 | . | TGTGCCAGCAGCCAATTCGACGGGAGAGAGACCCAGTACTTC | CASSQFDGRETQYF
. | TRBJ2-7 | TRBV5-4 | TRBD2 | TGTGCCAGCAGCCATACGGAGCGGGAAAGGCGCGAGCAGTACTTC | CASSHTERERREQYF
. | TRBJ2-7 | TRBV7-8 | . | TGTGCCAGCAGCTTTGGGTCAGGAGGACCCTACGAGCAGTACTTC | CASSFGSGGPYEQYF
. | TRBJ2-2 | TRBV28 | . | TGTGCCAGCAGTTTATTTACAGGGGGGGACACCGGGGAGCTGTTTTTT | CASSLFTGGDTGELFF
. | TRBJ2-2 | TRBV9 | TRBD2 | TGTGCCAGCAGCCGGACTAGCGGGAGTACCGGGGAGCTGTTTTTT | CASSRTSGSTGELFF
. | TRBJ2-7 | TRBV19 | TRBD2 | TGTGCCAGTAGTTCGACCGGCCCGTCCGGACTAGGGACCGGCTACGAGCAGTACTTC | CASSSTGPSGLGTGYEQYF
. | TRBJ2-3 | TRBV2 | . | TGTGCCATTTCGAGGGTAGGGACAGATACGCAGTATTTT | CAISRVGTDTQYF